The entry below describes one TCR beta chain. Its matching antigen is unknown. Antigen-specific CD4+ T cell clonotypes were called by their expansion after viral peptide-pool culture in ViraFEST. With 10 to 11 days of culture completed, CD4+ T cells were isolated. All participants had two doses of either the BNT162b2 or mRNA-1273 vaccine. The study found no prior SARS-CoV-2 infection in the vaccine recipients, who tested negative for nucleocapsid antibodies. TCRdb keeps only in-frame clones here, not all; method: immunoSEQ multiplex PCR. Of 70,000 to 85,000 clones in the sample, approximately 81% were seen once. The data originate from a study of vaccination effects on CD4 cells after COVID-19. The germline V gene encodes CDR1 SGHRS and CDR2 YFSETQ. The CDR3 totals 15 residues. With 4 bases removed from V and 1 base from J, the gap between germline ends came to 14 bases.

The chain carries TRBV5-1 and TRBJ1-1, with D possibly TRBD1 on 5 matching bases. The sample in question was CD4+ T cells from PBMCs cultured with HCoV-229E spike peptides, obtained after COVID-19 vaccination. The receptor was derived from a human donor who received a COVID-19 vaccine. CDR3 residues: CASSSTGTANTEAFF. The DNA for the CDR3 is TGCGCCAGCAGCAGCACCGGGACGGCGAACACTGAAGCTTTCTTT.